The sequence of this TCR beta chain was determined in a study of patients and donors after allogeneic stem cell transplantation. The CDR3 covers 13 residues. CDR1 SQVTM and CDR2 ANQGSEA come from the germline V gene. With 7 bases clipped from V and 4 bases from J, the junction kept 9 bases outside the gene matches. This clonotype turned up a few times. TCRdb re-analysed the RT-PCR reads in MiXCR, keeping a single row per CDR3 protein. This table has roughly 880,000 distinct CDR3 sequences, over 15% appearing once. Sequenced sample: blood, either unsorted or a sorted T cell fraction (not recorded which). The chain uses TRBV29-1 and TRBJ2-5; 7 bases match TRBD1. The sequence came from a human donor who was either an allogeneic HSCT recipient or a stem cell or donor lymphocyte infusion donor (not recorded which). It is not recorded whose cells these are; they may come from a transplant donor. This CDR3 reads CSAWTGGRETQYF. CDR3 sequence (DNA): TGCAGCGCATGGACAGGTGGTCGAGAGACCCAGTACTTC.